This T cell receptor (beta chain) was sequenced for a study of blood T cell repertoires in COVID-19. Study as a whole: T cells, B-cell-depleted T cells, or PBMCs supplied cDNA or gDNA.

Measured with immunoSEQ multiplex PCR; TCRdb has only the in-frame clones, and not every one. The sample carries over 85,000 clones, more than 70% recorded once. This clone appeared a few times. The CDR3 contains 14 residues. CDR1 is SNHLY, CDR2 FYNNEI, per germline. The ends lost 8 bases at V and 4 bases at J; junction bases unmatched: 10. The TCR sequence derives from a man in his 70s with acute or convalescent COVID-19. The sample taken for sequencing was peripheral blood. The chain couples TRBV2 to TRBJ2-7; 8 bases are a match to TRBD1. Written as DNA, the CDR3 is TGTGCCAGCGGGGCGGCAGGGGGCCATTACGAGCAGTACTTC. Its translation: CASGAAGGHYEQYF.